Below, one TCR beta chain is given with its context. Its antigen is unknown. Germline V gene lookup returns CDR1 GTSNPN and CDR2 SVGIG (reference sequence). Trimming removed 8 bases at V and 8 bases at J, with 21 bases between. This CDR3 has 13 residues. This sample stems from a study of cytomegalovirus exposure and HLA in healthy donors. Whole-study findings and limits: Most likely, a cluster of highly shared sequence variants arose as a sequencing artifact.

It was with 60 Vbeta and 13 Jbeta primers that the PCR ran. Assay used: immunoSEQ multiplex PCR; TCRdb lists only in-frame clones, some missing. The table records some 98,000 clones, 60% to 80% of them present only once. V gene TRBV30 combines with J gene TRBJ1-1; maybe TRBD1 (6 bases). The receptor was isolated from a female donor in good health and CMV-seronegative. The sample consisted of PBMCs. CDR3: CALTGTFVTEAFF. The CDR3 DNA reads TGTGCCCTAACCGGGACATTCGTTACGGAAGCTTTCTTT.